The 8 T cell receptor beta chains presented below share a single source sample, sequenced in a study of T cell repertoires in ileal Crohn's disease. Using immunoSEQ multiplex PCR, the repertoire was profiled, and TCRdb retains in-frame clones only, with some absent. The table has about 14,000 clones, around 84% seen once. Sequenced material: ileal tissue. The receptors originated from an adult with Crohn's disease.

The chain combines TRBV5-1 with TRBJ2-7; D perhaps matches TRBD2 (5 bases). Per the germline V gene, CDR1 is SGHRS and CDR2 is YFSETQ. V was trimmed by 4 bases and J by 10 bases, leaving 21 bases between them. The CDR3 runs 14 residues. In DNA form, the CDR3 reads TGCGCCAGCAGCCCGGACCGGGCGGGCGGCCCCCAGTACTTC. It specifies CASSPDRAGGPQYF.

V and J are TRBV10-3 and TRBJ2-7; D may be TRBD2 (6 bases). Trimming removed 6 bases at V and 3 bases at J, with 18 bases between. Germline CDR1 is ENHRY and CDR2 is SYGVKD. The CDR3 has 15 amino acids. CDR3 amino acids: CAISPGDPEGYEQYF. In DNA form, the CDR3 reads TGTGCCATCAGCCCGGGAGACCCGGAGGGCTACGAGCAGTACTTC.

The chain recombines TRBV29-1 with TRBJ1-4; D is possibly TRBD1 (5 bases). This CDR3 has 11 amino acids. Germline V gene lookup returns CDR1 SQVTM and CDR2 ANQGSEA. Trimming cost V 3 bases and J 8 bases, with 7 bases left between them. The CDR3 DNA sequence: TGCAGCGTTGATTCAGGGGAAAAACTGTTTTTT. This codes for CSVDSGEKLFF.

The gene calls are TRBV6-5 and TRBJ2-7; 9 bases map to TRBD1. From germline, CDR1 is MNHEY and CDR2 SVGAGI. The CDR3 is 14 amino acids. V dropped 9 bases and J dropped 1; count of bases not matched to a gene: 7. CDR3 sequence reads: CASHRGQSSYEQYF. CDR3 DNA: TGTGCCAGTCACAGGGGGCAATCTTCCTACGAGCAGTACTTC.

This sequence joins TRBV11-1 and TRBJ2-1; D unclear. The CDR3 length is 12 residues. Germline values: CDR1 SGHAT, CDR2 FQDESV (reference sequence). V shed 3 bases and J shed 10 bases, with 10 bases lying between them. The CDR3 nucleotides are TGTGCCAGCAGCTTCTCTACTCGGGAGCAGTTCTTC. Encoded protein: CASSFSTREQFF.

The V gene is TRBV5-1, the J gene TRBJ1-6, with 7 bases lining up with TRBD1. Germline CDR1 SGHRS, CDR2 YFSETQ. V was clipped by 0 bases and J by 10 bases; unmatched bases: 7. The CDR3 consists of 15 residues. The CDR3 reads CASSLATGEGSPLHF. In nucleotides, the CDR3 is TGCGCCAGCAGCTTGGCCACAGGGGAAGGATCACCCCTCCACTTT.

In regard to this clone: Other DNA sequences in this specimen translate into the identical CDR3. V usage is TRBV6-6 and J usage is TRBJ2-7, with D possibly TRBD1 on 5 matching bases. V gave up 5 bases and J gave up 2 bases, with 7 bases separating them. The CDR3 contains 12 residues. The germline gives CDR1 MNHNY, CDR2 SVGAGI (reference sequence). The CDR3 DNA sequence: TGTGCCAGCAGTCAGGGTACCTACGAGCAGTACTTC. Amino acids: CASSQGTYEQYF.

The CDR3 loop is CASSPRGTGSQETQYF. The CDR3 bases are TGTGCCAGTAGTCCGAGAGGGACAGGTAGCCAAGAGACCCAGTACTTC. The chain couples TRBV19 to TRBJ2-5, with 8 bases aligning to TRBD1. V dropped 5 bases and J dropped 1; count of bases not matched to a gene: 9. Germline V gives CDR1 LNHDA, CDR2 SQIVND (reference sequence). This CDR3 spans 16 amino acids.